This is a list of T cell receptor beta chains from one sample in a study of OX40 agonist ivuxolimab in advanced cancers. Produced via immunoSEQ multiplex PCR; TCRdb's table is partial and in-frame only. The table shows tens of thousands of clones, with around four fifths occurring only once. The input for sequencing was CD4+ or CD8+ T cells sorted from blood, taken in a trial of the OX40 agonist ivuxolimab. Receptor source: an adult with an advanced solid tumor such as melanoma, head and neck, liver or kidney cancer. CDR3s include the opening cysteine and the closing phenylalanine or tryptophan. A D gene is named only where the DNA matches it firmly. Part of the rows lack a size; the others show once, few, many or a class for expanded clones.

few	TRBD1	17	TRBV5-1	TRBJ2-6	TGCGCCAGCAGGCGGGACAGGGGGCTCTCTGGGGCCAACGTCCTGACTTTC	CASRRDRGLSGANVLTF
NA	NA	14	TRBV6-1	TRBJ2-1	TGTGCCAGCAGTGTTAGTGGAATGCTCGGTGAGCAGTTCTTC	CASSVSGMLGEQFF
NA	TRBD2	17	TRBV5-6	TRBJ2-7	TGTGCCAGCAGTTTCTACGGACTAGCGGGCTCTTCCTACGAGCAGTACTTC	CASSFYGLAGSSYEQYF
NA	NA	13	TRBV5-1	TRBJ2-1	TGCGCCAGCAGCGGGGGATCTGACAATGAGCAGTTCTTC	CASSGGSDNEQFF
NA	NA	15	TRBV19	TRBJ1-1	TGTGCCAGTAGTATTGCTTGGGACAATCCTTTAGGAGCTTTCTTT	CASSIAWDNPLGAFF
few	TRBD1	17	TRBV4-1	TRBJ1-1	TGCGCCAGCAGCCAAGTGGCACGTAAGGGGGCAGGAACTGAAGCTTTCTTT	CASSQVARKGAGTEAFF
once	TRBD1	16	TRBV6-6	TRBJ1-1	TGTGCCAGCAGTTACTCGGTAGGGGGCATGAACACTGAAGCTTTCTTT	CASSYSVGGMNTEAFF
NA	NA	15	TRBV11-2	TRBJ2-6	TGTGCCAGCAGCTTAACCGACTCTGGGGCCAACGTCCTGACTTTC	CASSLTDSGANVLTF
NA	TRBD1	16	TRBV6-1	TRBJ1-1	TGTGCCAGCAGTGCGGTTTCGACAGGGGCGGGCACTGAAGCTTTCTTT	CASSAVSTGAGTEAFF
NA	NA	16	TRBV6-5	TRBJ1-2	TGTGCCAGCAGTTACTCTTGGTTCCGGGGGGACTATGGCTACACCTTC	CASSYSWFRGDYGYTF
NA	NA	15	TRBV21-1	TRBJ1-2	TGTGCCAGCAGCACCTTGAGGGACAGGGGATATGGCTACACCTTC	CASSTLRDRGYGYTF
NA	NA	10	TRBV29-1	TRBJ2-1	TGCAGCGTTGGGGTCTATGAGCAGTTCTTC	CSVGVYEQFF
NA	TRBD2	17	TRBV7-8	TRBJ2-5	TGTGCCAGCAGCTCCAGCGGGGGGGGCAGGAGGGAAGAGACCCAGTACTTC	CASSSSGGGRREETQYF
NA	TRBD1	17	TRBV5-6	TRBJ1-4	TGTGCCAGCAGCTATGGGACAGGGCGGGGGACTAATGAAAAACTGTTTTTT	CASSYGTGRGTNEKLFF
NA	TRBD1	16	TRBV18	TRBJ1-1	TGTGCCAGCTCACCCCCTACGACAGGGTGGGGCACTGAAGCTTTCTTT	CASSPPTTGWGTEAFF
once	TRBD1	14	TRBV27	TRBJ2-7	TGTGCCACCGCGGCCGGGACAGGGGTGGGAGAGCAGTACTTC	CATAAGTGVGEQYF
NA	NA	11	TRBV10-1	TRBJ2-3	TGCGCCAGCAGTGGGCCAGATACGCAGTATTTT	CASSGPDTQYF
NA	NA	15	TRBV25-1	TRBJ1-6	TGTGCCAGCAGTGAAGCGGGGGAATATAATTCACCCCTCCACTTT	CASSEAGEYNSPLHF
NA	NA	12	TRBV19	TRBJ2-7	TGTGCCAGTAGTATAGGGGTCGGGGAGCAGTACTTC	CASSIGVGEQYF
NA	NA	16	TRBV19	TRBJ2-7	TGTGCCAGTAGATCCATCCAAGGGGACAACTCCTACGAGCAGTACTTC	CASRSIQGDNSYEQYF
once	TRBD1	18	TRBV19	TRBJ2-3	TGTGCCAGATTTCCGACAGGGGGGTCATATATGAGCACAGATACGCAGTATTTT	CARFPTGGSYMSTDTQYF
NA	TRBD1	15	TRBV11-2	TRBJ1-6	TGTGCCAGCAGCGCTTCAGGGGGCGCGGGGTCACCCCTCCACTTT	CASSASGGAGSPLHF
NA	NA	17	TRBV19	TRBJ1-5	TGTGCCAGTAGGGAAGGGTTGCAAAATCGAAGGAATCAGCCCCAGCATTTT	CASREGLQNRRNQPQHF
once	NA	15	TRBV9	TRBJ1-4	TGTGCCAGCAGCGTAACCCCTCGGCAGGGGGAAAAACTGTTTTTT	CASSVTPRQGEKLFF